These 20 T cell receptor beta chains were sequenced from one sample in a study of blood T cell repertoires in COVID-19. Sequencing used immunoSEQ multiplex PCR; TCRdb keeps in-frame clones, though not all of them. The profile shows under 200,000 clones, approximately 85% of them singletons. Sequencing input: peripheral blood. Receptor source: a woman aged 80 or older with acute or convalescent COVID-19.

The rearrangement joins TRBV5-1 to TRBJ2-3, with TRBD2 matching 8 bases. Germline lookup yields CDR1 SGHRS and CDR2 YFSETQ. The CDR3 totals 14 residues. The V segment lost 4 bases and the J segment 4 bases; nucleotides outside the gene matches: 5. CDR3 region: CASSMPGLADTQYF. The CDR3 coding sequence is TGCGCCAGCAGCATGCCGGGACTAGCAGATACGCAGTATTTT.

V and J are TRBV6-2 or TRBV6-3 and TRBJ1-5; D is undetermined. Germline CDR1 reads MNHEY; CDR2 reads SVGEGT. The ends were cut back, 4 bases at V and 2 bases at J, with 6 bases in the middle. The CDR3 length is 13 residues. The CDR3 here is CASSSRGNQPQHF. The CDR3 region has the DNA TGTGCCAGCAGTTCCCGGGGCAATCAGCCCCAGCATTTT.

This chain joins TRBV9 and TRBJ1-4; TRBD1 is a possible D gene (5 bases). Germline V gene sequence: CDR1 SGDLS, CDR2 YYNGEE. The CDR3 sequence is 13 residues long. V was pared by 4 bases and J by 5 bases, with 9 bases between. CDR3 sequence (DNA): TGTGCCAGCAGCCGGGACTCGAATGAAAAACTGTTTTTT. It translates to CASSRDSNEKLFF.

The CDR3 here is CASSSGFVQYF. CDR3 bases: TGTGCCAGCAGTTCAGGGTTTGTGCAGTACTTC. The V and J genes are TRBV28 and TRBJ2-7, with D perhaps TRBD1 (5 bases). The germline CDR1 and CDR2 sequences are MDHEN and SYDVKM. This CDR3 spans 11 amino acids. The ends were cut back, 4 bases at V and 9 bases at J, with 10 bases in the middle.

This clone turned up a few times. This chain connects TRBV7-8 to TRBJ1-5; the match to TRBD1 covers 10 bases. The CDR3 totals 17 residues. V dropped 0 bases and J dropped 3; count of bases not matched to a gene: 5. The germline gives CDR1 SGHVS, CDR2 FQNEAQ. The CDR3 reads CASSLADRGRINQPQHF. CDR3 bases: TGTGCCAGCAGCTTAGCCGACAGGGGGCGGATCAATCAGCCCCAGCATTTT.

V gene TRBV9 combines with J gene TRBJ1-4; possibly TRBD1 for D (5 bases). The CDR3 is 14 amino acids. Per the germline V gene, CDR1 is SGDLS and CDR2 is YYNGEE. The V gene lost 4 bases and the J gene lost 7 bases, with 14 bases spanning the gap. The CDR3 sequence is CASSPGGRPEKLFF. CDR3 nucleotides: TGTGCCAGCAGCCCCGGGGGACGGCCTGAAAAACTGTTTTTT.

This rearrangement joins TRBV5-1 to TRBJ2-7; 8 bases line up with TRBD2. The V segment lost 2 bases and the J segment 5 bases; nucleotides outside the gene matches: 9. There are 15 residues in the CDR3. CDR1 is SGHRS, CDR2 YFSETQ, per germline. The CDR3 reads CASSLEGGGTHEQYF. The CDR3 DNA reads TGCGCCAGCAGCTTAGAAGGCGGGGGGACCCACGAGCAGTACTTC.

The V and J genes are TRBV7-2 and TRBJ2-1; a possible D gene is TRBD2 (5 bases). V lost 5 bases and J lost 5, with 13 bases in between. This CDR3 comprises 14 residues. The V gene's germline CDR1 is SGHTA and CDR2 FQGNSA. The CDR3 protein is CASSPTLVDNEQFF. DNA of the CDR3: TGTGCCAGCAGCCCCACACTAGTCGACAATGAGCAGTTCTTC.

The chain joins TRBV5-6 to TRBJ2-3; D gene uncertain. V was clipped by 4 bases and J by 2 bases, with 5 bases between them. This CDR3 has 12 amino acids. The germline V gene has CDR1 SGHDT and CDR2 YYEEEE. The CDR3 reads CASSIFTDTQYF. DNA of the CDR3: TGTGCCAGCAGCATCTTCACAGATACGCAGTATTTT.

V gene TRBV19 combines with J gene TRBJ1-2, with 9 bases aligning to TRBD1. The V gene end was trimmed by 4 bases and the J gene end by 6 bases; junction bases not matched to a gene: 3. Per the germline V gene, CDR1 is LNHDA and CDR2 is SQIVND (reference sequence). The CDR3 sequence is 13 residues long. The CDR3 loop reads CASSKDRGHGYTF. The DNA for the CDR3 is TGTGCCAGTAGTAAGGACAGGGGCCATGGCTACACCTTC.

The table lists this clone with a count of one. This chain's CDR3 is CASTPRQGFYNEQFF. The CDR3 coding sequence is TGTGCCAGCACCCCCAGACAGGGATTCTACAATGAGCAGTTCTTC. The V call is TRBV6-5, the J call TRBJ2-1; TRBD1 agrees at 7 bases. Per germline, CDR1 MNHEY and CDR2 SVGAGI. The CDR3 is 15 residues long. V dropped 7 bases and J dropped 3; count of bases not matched to a gene: 9.

The rearrangement joins TRBV7-2 to TRBJ1-1; no definite D call. CDR1 is SGHTA, CDR2 FQGNSA, per germline. Trimming stripped 3 bases from V and 1 base from J, with 9 bases between. The CDR3 is 14 residues long. The DNA of the CDR3 is TGTGCCAGCAGCTTGAATGCAGGGAACACTGAAGCTTTCTTT. Its protein is CASSLNAGNTEAFF.

This clone appeared once. V gene TRBV19 combines with J gene TRBJ2-1; no definite D call. The V gene lost 5 bases and the J gene lost 2 bases, with 13 bases spanning the gap. The CDR3 contains 15 residues. Per germline, CDR1 LNHDA and CDR2 SQIVND (reference sequence). For the CDR3, the DNA is TGTGCCAGTAGTTCCGAGCTATTTGCCTACAATGAGCAGTTCTTC. Residues: CASSSELFAYNEQFF.

The V and J genes are TRBV5-5 and TRBJ2-7; D gene ambiguous. Germline V gene lookup returns CDR1 SGHKS and CDR2 YYEKEE (reference sequence). This CDR3 spans 14 amino acids. Trimming removed 3 bases at V and 3 bases at J, with 13 bases between. CDR3 in DNA: TGTGCCAGCAGCTCTGAGCTCCCGATCTACGAGCAGTACTTC. It codes for CASSSELPIYEQYF.

The chain has TRBV6-1 and TRBJ2-3, with TRBD2 identical over 11 bases. Germline CDR1 is MNHNS and CDR2 is SASEGT. The CDR3 sequence is 16 residues long. The J segment lost 4 bases and the V segment lost 4 bases, leaving 7 bases of the junction unmatched. Here the CDR3 DNA reads TGTGCCAGCAGTGCCTTTAGCGGGGGGGCAGCAGATACGCAGTATTTT. Translation: CASSAFSGGAADTQYF.

The CDR3 here is CASALLSTSTDTQYF. DNA for the CDR3: TGCGCCAGTGCCCTCTTGAGCACTAGCACAGATACGCAGTATTTT. This chain uses TRBV5-1 with TRBJ2-3, with no clear D. This CDR3 is 15 amino acids long. CDR1 SGHRS and CDR2 YFSETQ come from the germline V gene. Trimming took off 8 bases at V and 0 bases at J, with 16 bases between the two ends.

The chain has TRBV18 and TRBJ1-2; weak D call: TRBD1 (5 bases). The CDR3 has 15 amino acids. Trimming stripped 3 bases from V and 7 bases from J, with 18 bases between. Germline lookup yields CDR1 KGHSH and CDR2 LQKENI. CDR3 loop: CASSPIVGGPGGYTF. As DNA, the CDR3 is TGTGCCAGCTCACCCATCGTGGGGGGACCCGGTGGCTACACCTTC.

The chain uses TRBV6-4 and TRBJ2-1, with TRBD2 identical over 7 bases. The CDR3 loop spans 13 amino acids. CDR1 and CDR2 (germline): MRHNA, SNTAGT. V lost 5 bases and J lost 5; bases outside the gene matches: 3. The CDR3 nucleotides read TGTGCCAGCAGTTGGCTAGCGGACAATGAGCAGTTCTTC. Protein product: CASSWLADNEQFF.

The chain has TRBV19 and TRBJ1-4; 9 positions match TRBD1. V lost 7 bases and J lost 2; bases outside the gene matches: 17. The CDR3 totals 19 residues. The germline V gene encodes CDR1 LNHDA and CDR2 SQIVND (reference sequence). The CDR3 region is CASIRVPGQGGTTNEKLFF. CDR3 nucleotides: TGTGCCAGTATCCGGGTCCCGGGACAGGGAGGCACCACTAATGAAAAACTGTTTTTT. Based on the CDR3 plus reference TRBV19 and TRBJ1-4, the full variable domain is DGGITQSPKYLFRKEGQNVTLSCEQNLNHDAMYWYRQDPGQGLRLIYYSQIVNDFQKGDIAEGYSVSREKKESFPLTVTSAQKNPTAFYLCASIRVPGQGGTTNEKLFFGSGTQLSVL.

The rearrangement links TRBV6-6 to TRBJ2-3; 7 bases agree with TRBD2. The CDR3 covers 14 residues. CDR1 is MNHNY, CDR2 SVGAGI, per germline (reference sequence). V was clipped by 6 bases and J by 6 bases; unmatched bases: 9. The CDR3 reads CASSSRGVYDTQYF. The DNA of the CDR3 is TGTGCCAGCAGCTCCCGGGGGGTATACGATACGCAGTATTTT.